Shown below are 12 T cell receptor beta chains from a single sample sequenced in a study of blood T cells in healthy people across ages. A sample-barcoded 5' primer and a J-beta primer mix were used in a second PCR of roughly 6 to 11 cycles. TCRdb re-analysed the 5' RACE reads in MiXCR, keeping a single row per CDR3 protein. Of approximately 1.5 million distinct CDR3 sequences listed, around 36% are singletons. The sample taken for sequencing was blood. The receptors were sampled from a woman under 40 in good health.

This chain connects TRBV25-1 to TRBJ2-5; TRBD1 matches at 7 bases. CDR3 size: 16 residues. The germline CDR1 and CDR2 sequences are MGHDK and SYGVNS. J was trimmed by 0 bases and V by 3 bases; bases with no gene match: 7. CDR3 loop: CASSDGSRGYQETQYF. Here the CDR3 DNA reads TGTGCCAGCAGTGATGGTTCCAGGGGGTACCAAGAGACCCAGTACTTC. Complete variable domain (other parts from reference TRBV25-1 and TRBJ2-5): EADIYQTPRYLVIGTGKKITLECSQTMGHDKMYWYQQDPGMELHLIHYSYGVNSTEKGDLSSESTVSRIRTEHFPLTLESARPSHTSQYLCASSDGSRGYQETQYFGPGTRLLVL.

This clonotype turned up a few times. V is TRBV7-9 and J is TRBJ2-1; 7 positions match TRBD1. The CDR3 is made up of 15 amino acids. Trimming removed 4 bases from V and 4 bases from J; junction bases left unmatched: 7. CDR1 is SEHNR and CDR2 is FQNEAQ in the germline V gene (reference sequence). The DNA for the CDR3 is TGTGCCAGCAGCTCAACAGGGGTGCGGTACAATGAGCAGTTCTTC. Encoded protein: CASSSTGVRYNEQFF.

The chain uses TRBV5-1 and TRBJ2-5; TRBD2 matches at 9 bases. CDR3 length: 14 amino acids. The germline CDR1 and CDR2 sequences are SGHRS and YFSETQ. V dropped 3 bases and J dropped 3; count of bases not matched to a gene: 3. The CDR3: CASSSIAGEETQYF. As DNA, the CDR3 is TGCGCCAGCAGCTCGATAGCGGGAGAAGAGACCCAGTACTTC. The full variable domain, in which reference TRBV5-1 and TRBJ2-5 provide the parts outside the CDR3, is KAGVTQTPRYLIKTRGQQVTLSCSPISGHRSVSWYQQTPGQGLQFLFEYFSETQRNKGNFPGRFSGRQFSNSRSEMNVSTLELGDSALYLCASSSIAGEETQYFGPGTRLLVL.

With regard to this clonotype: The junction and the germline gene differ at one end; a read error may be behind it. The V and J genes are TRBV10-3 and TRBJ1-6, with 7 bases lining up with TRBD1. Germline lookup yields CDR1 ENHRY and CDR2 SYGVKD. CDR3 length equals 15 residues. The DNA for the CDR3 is TGTGCCATCAGTTCAGGGACAGCCAATAATTCACCCCCCCACTTT. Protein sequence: CAISSGTANNSPPHF.

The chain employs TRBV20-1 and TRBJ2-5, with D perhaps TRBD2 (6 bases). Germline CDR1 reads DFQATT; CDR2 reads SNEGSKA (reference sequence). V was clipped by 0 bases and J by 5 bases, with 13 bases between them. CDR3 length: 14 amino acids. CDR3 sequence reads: CSAREPIGRETQYF. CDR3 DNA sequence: TGCAGTGCTAGAGAGCCGATAGGGAGGGAGACCCAGTACTTC.

Here the CDR3 DNA reads TGTGCCAGCAGTCCGACTAGTAGGGCGACAGATACGCAGTATTTT. Protein product: CASSPTSRATDTQYF. V usage is TRBV6-2 or TRBV6-3 and J usage is TRBJ2-3, with a tentative D call TRBD2 (6 bases). The ends were cut back, 5 bases at V and 3 bases at J, with 15 bases in the middle. CDR1 and CDR2 (germline): MNHEY, SVGEGT. The CDR3 is 15 residues long.

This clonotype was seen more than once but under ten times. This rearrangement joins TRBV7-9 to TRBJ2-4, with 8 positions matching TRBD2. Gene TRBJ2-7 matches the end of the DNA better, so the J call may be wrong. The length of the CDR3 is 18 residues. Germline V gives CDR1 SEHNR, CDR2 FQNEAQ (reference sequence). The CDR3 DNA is TGTGCCAGCAGCCGACGACGGGAGGGTCATTTATTGGCCTACGAGCAGTACTTC. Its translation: CASSRRREGHLLAYEQYF.

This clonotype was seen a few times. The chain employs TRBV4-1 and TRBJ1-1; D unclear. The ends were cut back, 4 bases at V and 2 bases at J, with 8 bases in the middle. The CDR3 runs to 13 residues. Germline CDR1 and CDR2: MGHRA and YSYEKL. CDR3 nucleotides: TGCGCCAGCAGCCCTTTGGATAACACTGAAGCTTTCTTT. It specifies CASSPLDNTEAFF.

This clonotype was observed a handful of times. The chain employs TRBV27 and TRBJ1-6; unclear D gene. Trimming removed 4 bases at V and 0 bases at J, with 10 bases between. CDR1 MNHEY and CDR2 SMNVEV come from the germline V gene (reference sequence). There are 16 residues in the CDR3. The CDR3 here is CASSSHSSSYNSPLHF. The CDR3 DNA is TGTGCCAGCAGTTCCCATTCGTCCTCCTATAATTCACCCCTCCACTTT.

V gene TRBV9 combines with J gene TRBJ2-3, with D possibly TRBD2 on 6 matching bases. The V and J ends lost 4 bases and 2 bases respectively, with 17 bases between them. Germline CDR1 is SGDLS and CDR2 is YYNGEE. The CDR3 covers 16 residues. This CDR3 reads CASSPQEDYITDTQYF. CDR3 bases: TGTGCCAGCAGCCCCCAGGAGGACTATATCACAGATACGCAGTATTTT.

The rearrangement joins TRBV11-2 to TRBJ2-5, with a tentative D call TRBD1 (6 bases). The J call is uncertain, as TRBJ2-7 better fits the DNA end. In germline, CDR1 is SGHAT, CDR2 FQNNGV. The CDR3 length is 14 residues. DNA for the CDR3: TGTGCCAGCAGCGGCGCAGGGGACCCCTACGAGCAGTACTTC. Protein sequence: CASSGAGDPYEQYF.

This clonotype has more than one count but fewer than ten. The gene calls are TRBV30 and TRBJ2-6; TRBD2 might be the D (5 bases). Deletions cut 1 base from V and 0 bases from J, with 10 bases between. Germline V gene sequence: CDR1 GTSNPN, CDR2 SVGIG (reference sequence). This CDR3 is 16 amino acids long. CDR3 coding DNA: TGTGCCTGGAGTGCGTTGGGGAGCTCTGGGGCCAACGTCCTGACTTTC. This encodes CAWSALGSSGANVLTF.